This entry lists 29 T cell receptor beta chains sequenced from one sample in a study of shared clonotypes between healthy human individuals. Only in-frame clones appear in the TCRdb table, and some are missing; sequencing was by immunoSEQ multiplex PCR. The table includes 1,500,000 or so clones, approximately 98.5% detected once. Sequencing was carried out using naive CD4+ T cells sorted from blood. Stated subset: CD45RA+ positively selected. The origin of the receptors is a man aged 25-45 years in good health.

The V and J genes are TRBV6-6 and TRBJ1-2; TRBD1 might be the D (5 bases). This CDR3 contains 15 residues. The germline V gene encodes CDR1 MNHNY and CDR2 SVGAGI (reference sequence). The ends were cut back, 6 bases at V and 6 bases at J, with 20 bases in the middle. The CDR3 nucleotides read TGTGCCAGCAGACAGGAGTTTTCCGAGGCCCATGGCTACACCTTC. Translation: CASRQEFSEAHGYTF.

The CDR3 region has the DNA TGTGCCAGCAGTGAATACGGGGGGACAGGGGGCGCGGGAAATCAGCCCCAGCATTTT. Translation: CASSEYGGTGGAGNQPQHF. The chain recombines TRBV2 with TRBJ1-5, with 12 positions matching TRBD1. Trimming took 2 bases from V and 4 from J; bases not matched to a gene: 12. This CDR3 spans 19 amino acids. Germline V gene lookup returns CDR1 SNHLY and CDR2 FYNNEI.

V is TRBV25-1 and J is TRBJ1-1; the D is unclear. Trimming pared 2 bases from V and 7 bases from J, leaving 11 bases between. Germline-derived CDR1 and CDR2 are MGHDK and SYGVNS. The CDR3 is 13 amino acids. The CDR3 here is CASSERQIDEAFF. The CDR3 DNA follows: TGTGCCAGCAGTGAAAGACAAATCGATGAAGCTTTCTTT.

The chain carries TRBV11-1 and TRBJ2-7, with 8 bases identical to TRBD1. Germline values: CDR1 SGHAT, CDR2 FQDESV (reference sequence). Unmatched junction bases numbered 9, after V lost 5 bases and J lost 3 bases. The CDR3 covers 15 residues. The CDR3 bases are TGTGCCAGCAGCATGACAGGGGCACACCACTACGAGCAGTACTTC. Amino acid sequence: CASSMTGAHHYEQYF.

V is TRBV7-8 and J is TRBJ2-7, with 11 bases lining up with TRBD2. There are 14 residues in the CDR3. V dropped 8 bases and J dropped 4; count of bases not matched to a gene: 7. Germline loops: CDR1 SGHVS, CDR2 FQNEAQ. The CDR3 DNA is TGTGCCAGCGGAGGGGCTAGCGGGAGGTACGAGCAGTACTTC. Its translation is CASGGASGRYEQYF. Supplemented by reference TRBV7-8 and TRBJ2-7, the full variable domain reads GAGVSQSPRYKVAKRGQDVALRCDPISGHVSLFWYQQALGQGPEFLTYFQNEAQLDKSGLPSDRFFAERPEGSVSTLKIQRTQQEDSAVYLCASGGASGRYEQYFGPGTRLTVT.

The chain combines TRBV27 with TRBJ2-7, with 9 bases matching TRBD1. The CDR3 spans 17 residues. Germline CDR1 is MNHEY and CDR2 is SMNVEV (reference sequence). V lost 5 bases and J lost 1; bases outside the gene matches: 12. The CDR3 nucleotides read TGTGCCAGCAGTACTACATCCTTTGGGACAGGGTCCTACGAGCAGTACTTC. Translating it yields CASSTTSFGTGSYEQYF.

This chain joins TRBV5-1 and TRBJ2-2; possibly TRBD1 for D (5 bases). This CDR3 contains 14 residues. V lost 7 bases to trimming and J lost 4 bases, with 14 bases between them. The germline V gene has CDR1 SGHRS and CDR2 YFSETQ. The CDR3 region is CASSQGRVTGELFF. CDR3 DNA: TGCGCCAGCTCTCAGGGAAGGGTCACCGGGGAGCTGTTTTTT.

Here the CDR3 DNA reads TGTGCCAGCAGCTTAGGGGACTACCCCACCGGGGAGCTGTTTTTT. Translating gives CASSLGDYPTGELFF. The chain is built from TRBV5-4 and TRBJ2-2; 7 bases fit TRBD2. The CDR3 length is 15 residues. Germline CDR1 and CDR2: SGHNT and YYREEE (reference sequence). V gave up 2 bases and J gave up 4 bases; unmatched junction bases: 5.

This clone was observed once. The V call is TRBV4-3, the J call TRBJ2-1; TRBD2 matches 7 bases. This CDR3 is 15 amino acids long. Germline CDR1 is LGHNA and CDR2 is YSLEER. Germline trimming cut 4 bases from V and 4 bases from J; bases unmatched to any gene: 7. As DNA, the CDR3 is TGCGCCAGCAGCCTCGGGCGGGAGTCGTACAATGAGCAGTTCTTC. Translation gives CASSLGRESYNEQFF.

The count of this clone is one. V gene TRBV6-1 combines with J gene TRBJ1-5, with D perhaps matching TRBD1 (5 bases). The ends were cut back, 6 bases at V and 11 bases at J, with 14 bases in the middle. Germline-derived CDR1 and CDR2 are MNHNS and SASEGT. The CDR3 sequence is 12 residues long. The CDR3 protein is CASRKGSVAQHF. The DNA of the CDR3 is TGTGCCAGCAGGAAGGGGAGCGTAGCCCAGCATTTT.

The genes are TRBV6-1 and TRBJ2-7, with a weak D call TRBD1 (6 bases). The CDR3 has 15 residues. Germline CDR1 is MNHNS and CDR2 is SASEGT. V was shortened by 8 bases and J by 5 bases, with 22 bases between the two germline ends. CDR3 bases: TGTGCCAGCGAAACTAGGACAGTGATTGGCAACGAGCAGTACTTC. Translated, it gives CASETRTVIGNEQYF.

The V and J genes are TRBV4-3 and TRBJ1-2; D unresolved. V lost 1 base, J lost 4 bases, and 19 bases lay in between. This CDR3 has 17 residues. Germline-derived CDR1 and CDR2 are LGHNA and YSLEER. The CDR3 nucleotides are TGCGCCAGCAGCCAAGTTCCCAAACTCCCATCCTTCTATGGCTACACCTTC. Protein sequence: CASSQVPKLPSFYGYTF.

This clone was counted once. V gene TRBV7-2 combines with J gene TRBJ2-1; 15 nucleotides match TRBD2. Germline assignment: CDR1 SGHTA and CDR2 FQGNSA. V shed 5 bases and J 9 bases; nucleotides not matched to a gene: 8. The CDR3 contains 16 residues. CDR3 sequence: CASSPGLAGGLSEQFF. CDR3 bases: TGTGCCAGCAGCCCCGGACTAGCGGGAGGGCTAAGTGAGCAGTTCTTC.

J is TRBJ2-7 and V is TRBV5-6, with 8 bases identical to TRBD2. In germline, CDR1 is SGHDT, CDR2 YYEEEE. The J segment lost 5 bases and the V segment lost 4 bases, leaving 8 bases of the junction unmatched. The CDR3 is 14 amino acids. This chain's CDR3 is CASSRLANPHEQYF. CDR3 bases: TGTGCCAGCAGCCGACTAGCGAATCCCCACGAGCAGTACTTC.

This sequence joins TRBV5-4 and TRBJ2-3, with TRBD2 identical over 9 bases. The CDR3 spans 15 residues. The junction had 1 base not matched to a gene; V was cut back by 0 bases and J by 2 bases. Germline-derived CDR1 and CDR2 are SGHNT and YYREEE (reference sequence). In DNA, the CDR3 is TGTGCCAGCAGCTTGGGACTAGCGGACACAGATACGCAGTATTTT. Protein: CASSLGLADTDTQYF.

The V call is TRBV6-4, the J call TRBJ1-1; no clear D. The V and J ends lost 7 bases and 3 bases respectively, with 15 bases between them. CDR1 and CDR2 from the germline V gene are MRHNA and SNTAGT. The CDR3 contains 14 residues. CDR3: CASKGWYGDTEAFF. DNA for the CDR3: TGTGCCAGCAAGGGTTGGTACGGTGACACTGAAGCTTTCTTT.

The chain joins TRBV6-4 to TRBJ2-1; D gene unclear. Germline V gene sequence: CDR1 MRHNA, CDR2 SNTAGT. The ends were cut back, 3 bases at V and 2 bases at J, with 5 bases in the middle. CDR3 length: 13 residues. The CDR3 here is CASSESPYNEQFF. The CDR3 DNA follows: TGTGCCAGCAGTGAATCCCCCTACAATGAGCAGTTCTTC.

This rearrangement joins TRBV15 to TRBJ1-1; 7 bases align to TRBD1. The V and J ends lost 10 bases and 0 bases, in that order; junction bases with no gene match: 5. The CDR3 spans 13 residues. Germline V gives CDR1 LNHNV, CDR2 YYDKDF (reference sequence). The CDR3 nucleotides are TGTGCCATCGCGGGACAGCTGAACACTGAAGCTTTCTTT. Protein: CAIAGQLNTEAFF.

The gene calls are TRBV2 and TRBJ1-2; D call uncertain. Germline V gene sequence: CDR1 SNHLY, CDR2 FYNNEI. The V gene lost 1 base and the J gene lost 1 base, with 7 bases spanning the gap. CDR3 length: 14 amino acids. CDR3 protein: CASSEGNNNYGYTF. The CDR3 DNA reads TGTGCCAGCAGTGAAGGTAACAATAACTATGGCTACACCTTC.

Details on this clone: The junction departs from germline at one end; a sequencing error may be responsible. This CDR3 is also generated by other DNA sequences in the sample. V gene TRBV11-2 combines with J gene TRBJ2-7; the match to TRBD2 covers 10 bases. The germline V gene has CDR1 SGHAT and CDR2 FQNNGV. The CDR3 extends over 15 amino acids. The CDR3: CASSALAGGFYEQYF. The CDR3 DNA reads as TGTGCCAGCAGCGCGTTAGCGGGAGGTTTCTACGAACAGTACTTC.

V usage is TRBV9 and J usage is TRBJ1-2; D gene unclear. The CDR3 consists of 14 residues. Germline V gives CDR1 SGDLS, CDR2 YYNGEE. Trimming stripped 0 bases from V and 5 bases from J, with 11 bases between. Here the CDR3 DNA reads TGTGCCAGCAGCGTAGAGCCCATAGTATATGGCTACACCTTC. This gives the protein CASSVEPIVYGYTF.

The V and J genes are TRBV4-1 and TRBJ2-3; 11 bases fit TRBD1. The CDR3 extends over 16 amino acids. Germline V gene sequence: CDR1 MGHRA, CDR2 YSYEKL. The J segment lost 5 bases and the V segment lost 8 bases, leaving 12 bases of the junction unmatched. CDR3: CASRTPGTGGGDTQYF. As DNA, the CDR3 is TGCGCCAGCCGAACCCCCGGGACAGGGGGTGGAGATACGCAGTATTTT.

To note about this clone: Other nucleotide sequences from this sample produce the same CDR3. V is TRBV29-1 and J is TRBJ2-1; 11 bases match TRBD2. The CDR3 covers 12 residues. With 7 bases clipped from V and 5 bases from J, the junction kept 1 base outside the gene matches. Per germline, CDR1 SQVTM and CDR2 ANQGSEA. The CDR3 DNA is TGCAGCGCGGGACTAGCGGACAATGAGCAGTTCTTC. This gives the protein CSAGLADNEQFF.

The chain recombines TRBV11-2 with TRBJ2-7; the D is unclear. The CDR3 contains 16 residues. Trimming took off 8 bases at V and 0 bases at J, with 20 bases between the two ends. Germline CDR1 is SGHAT and CDR2 is FQNNGV. The CDR3 loop is CASRSPRTGRSYEQYF. CDR3 coding DNA: TGTGCCAGCCGCTCTCCCAGGACCGGACGCTCCTACGAGCAGTACTTC.

Here the CDR3 reads CASSLDPGSYEQYF. The DNA of the CDR3 is TGTGCCAGCAGCTTAGATCCGGGGTCCTACGAGCAGTACTTC. The chain is built from TRBV7-6 and TRBJ2-7; D may be TRBD2 (5 bases). Germline V CDR1 and CDR2: SGHVS, FNYEAQ. The CDR3 loop spans 14 amino acids. V was trimmed by 1 base and J by 1 base, leaving 8 bases between them. The full variable domain, rest sourced from reference TRBV7-6 and TRBJ2-7, is GAGVSQSPRYKVTKRGQDVALRCDPISGHVSLYWYRQALGQGPEFLTYFNYEAQQDKSGLPNDRFSAERPEGSISTLTIQRTEQRDSAMYRCASSLDPGSYEQYFGPGTRLTVT.

This clone was observed once. The chain employs TRBV19 and TRBJ2-2; tentative D call: TRBD2 (5 bases). Trimming took off 9 bases at V and 1 base at J, with 9 bases between the two ends. Germline CDR1 LNHDA, CDR2 SQIVND (reference sequence). The CDR3 totals 13 residues. The CDR3 DNA reads as TGTGCCAGCGGAGGCCTGAACACCGGGGAGCTGTTTTTT. Its translation is CASGGLNTGELFF.

The rearrangement uses TRBV18 and TRBJ2-3, with a weak D call TRBD1 (6 bases). Germline V CDR1 and CDR2: KGHSH, LQKENI. V lost 1 base and J lost 8, with 10 bases in between. The CDR3 sequence is 13 residues long. CDR3 amino acids: CASSPQQGATQYF. CDR3 sequence (DNA): TGTGCCAGCTCACCACAACAGGGTGCTACGCAGTATTTT.

This chain links TRBV27 with TRBJ2-2, with unresolved D. CDR1 and CDR2 from the germline V gene are MNHEY and SMNVEV (reference sequence). The ends were cut back, 8 bases at V and 1 base at J, with 11 bases in the middle. CDR3 length: 14 residues. The CDR3 DNA follows: TGTGCCAGCTCGCGACCGGGGAACACCGGGGAGCTGTTTTTT. Amino acids: CASSRPGNTGELFF.

J is TRBJ2-7 and V is TRBV18, with D possibly matching TRBD1 (5 bases). Germline V gene data show CDR1 as KGHSH and CDR2 as LQKENI. This CDR3 contains 13 residues. The V and J ends lost 3 bases and 13 bases respectively, with 19 bases between them. The CDR3 nucleotides read TGTGCCAGCTCACCCCCATCCGCAGGGTATTTTTACTTC. Protein product: CASSPPSAGYFYF.